The clone carrying this TCR beta chain has at least ten counts. The antigen is not known. TCRdb re-analysed the multiplex PCR reads in MiXCR, keeping a single row per CDR3 protein. The table includes approximately 37,000 distinct CDR3 sequences, over 30% detected once. The record originates from a study of breast tumors, draining lymph nodes, adjacent tissues. Whole-study results and caveats: Luminal-like breast cancer showed significantly higher tumor–nontumor repertoire similarity than basal-like. Tumor repertoires ranked between lymph nodes and nontumor tissue in diversity, with V and J gene preferences.

Germline lookup yields CDR1 DFQATT and CDR2 SNEGSKA (reference sequence). This CDR3 spans 15 amino acids. The V end lost 4 bases, the J end lost 1 base, and 17 bases lay between the germline ends. Source material: breast tumor tissue. This chain joins TRBV20-1 and TRBJ2-7, with a possible D match to TRBD2 (6 bases). The receptor's source is a female donor with breast cancer. Some clones in this sample may be carry-over from other donors' samples. The CDR3 loop reads CSANPAGGMSYEQYF. DNA of the CDR3: TGCAGTGCTAACCCCGCCGGGGGAATGTCCTACGAGCAGTACTTC.